This T cell receptor (beta chain) was found in a study of shared clonotypes between healthy human individuals. This CDR3 has 14 residues. CDR1 and CDR2 (germline): SGDLS, YYNGEE. Trimming stripped 4 bases from V and 6 bases from J, with 14 bases between. Produced via immunoSEQ multiplex PCR; TCRdb's table is partial and in-frame only. The profile covers millions of clones, with 85% to 95% appearing a single time and under 2% taken by the ten largest. Terminally differentiated effector memory CD45RA+ cells were excluded from the naive CD8 cells, which were CD45RO-negative and positively selected for CCR7.

V and J are TRBV9 and TRBJ2-1, with D perhaps given as TRBD1 or TRBD2 (5 bases each). The sample taken for sequencing was naive CD8+ T cells from PBMCs. This receptor was identified in a man aged 18 to 30 in good health. Some clones in this sample may be carry-over from other donors' samples. CDR3 region: CASSPRDRPNEQFF. Here the CDR3 DNA reads TGTGCCAGCAGCCCCAGGGACCGACCCAATGAGCAGTTCTTC.